This T cell receptor (beta chain) emerged from a study of CD8 T cells in Susac syndrome. This CDR3 comprises 17 residues. V was clipped by 7 bases and J by 5 bases, with 23 bases between them. Random hexamers were used to reverse transcribe roughly 0.45 to 1 ug of RNA. Amplification of TCR beta CDR3 across 54 Vbeta and 13 Jbeta was performed with immunoSEQ multiplex PCR. TCRdb ran MiXCR on the immunoSEQ multiplex PCR reads and lists one entry per CDR3 protein. The sample consists of around 130,000 distinct CDR3 sequences, approximately 94% of them appearing once. TCR beta sequencing covered blood CD8+ and CD4+ T cells. It was treatment-naive patients with stable or active relapsing-remitting disease who made up the multiple sclerosis controls. TEMRA cells were FACS-enriched, while CD8+ and CD4+ T cells were negatively isolated.

The genes are TRBV12-3 or TRBV12-4 and TRBJ2-2, with D possibly matching TRBD2 (7 bases). The clonotype originates from a human donor with multiple sclerosis. Material: CD4+ T cells from PBMCs. The CDR3 region is CASTSRGRALSTGELFF. The CDR3 DNA sequence: TGTGCCAGCACCAGTAGGGGGAGGGCCTTGAGTACCGGGGAGCTGTTTTTT.